The 15 T cell receptor beta chains below all came from one sample that was sequenced in a study of T cells after yellow fever vaccination. TCRdb fed the 5' RACE reads into MiXCR, producing one record per CDR3 protein. The sample contains some 260,000 distinct CDR3 sequences, around 4.9% of which appear only once. The sample consisted of CD4+ T cells sorted from PBMCs, taken on the day of the yellow fever booster vaccination. The receptor source for this set is a man between 18 and 29 years old who received the YFV17D yellow fever vaccine.

This chain connects TRBV30 to TRBJ1-4; no clear D gene. V lost 3 bases to trimming and J lost 0 bases, with 2 bases between them. The CDR3 has 12 amino acids. Germline V CDR1 and CDR2: GTSNPN, SVGIG (reference sequence). This CDR3 is CAWRTTNEKLFF. The CDR3 coding sequence is TGTGCCTGGAGGACAACTAATGAAAAACTGTTTTTT. Looking up the rest from reference TRBV30 and TRBJ1-4 gives the full variable domain: SQTIHQWPATLVQPVGSPLSLECTVEGTSNPNLYWYRQAAGRGLQLLFYSVGIGQISSEVPQNLSASRPQDRQFILSSKKLLLSDSGFYLCAWRTTNEKLFFGSGTQLSVL.

This clonotype was recorded many times. V usage is TRBV7-2 and J usage is TRBJ2-1; 13 nucleotides match TRBD2. CDR3 length: 15 residues. The germline V gene encodes CDR1 SGHTA and CDR2 FQGNSA. The junction had 4 bases not matched to a gene; V was cut back by 5 bases and J by 6 bases. Here the CDR3 DNA reads TGTGCCAGCAGCCCCGGACTAGCGGGGGCCAATGAGCAGTTCTTC. This encodes CASSPGLAGANEQFF.

This clonotype was counted at least ten times. V usage is TRBV19 and J usage is TRBJ2-7; 9 bases line up with TRBD1. The CDR3 totals 14 residues. J was trimmed by 1 base and V by 9 bases; bases with no gene match: 7. Germline V gives CDR1 LNHDA, CDR2 SQIVND (reference sequence). This chain's CDR3 is CASRPGQGSYEQYF. For the CDR3, the DNA is TGTGCCAGCAGACCCGGACAGGGGTCCTACGAGCAGTACTTC. The full variable domain, in which reference TRBV19 and TRBJ2-7 provide the parts outside the CDR3, is DGGITQSPKYLFRKEGQNVTLSCEQNLNHDAMYWYRQDPGQGLRLIYYSQIVNDFQKGDIAEGYSVSREKKESFPLTVTSAQKNPTAFYLCASRPGQGSYEQYFGPGTRLTVT.

In its sample, this clonotype was seen many times. The gene calls are TRBV9 and TRBJ2-7; tentatively, D is TRBD1 or TRBD2 (5 bases each). The CDR3 covers 13 residues. Germline assignment: CDR1 SGDLS and CDR2 YYNGEE. Trimming removed 2 bases at V and 8 bases at J, with 14 bases between. The CDR3 coding sequence is TGTGCCAGCAGCGTCCAGGGAGAGGTAAAGCAGTACTTC. Its translation is CASSVQGEVKQYF.

The sample holds a few counts of this clonotype. The chain carries TRBV19 and TRBJ2-1; TRBD2 agrees at 9 bases. The V and J ends lost 7 bases and 2 bases, in that order; junction bases with no gene match: 6. The CDR3 length is 15 residues. Germline CDR1 reads LNHDA; CDR2 reads SQIVND (reference sequence). CDR3: CASKPGLAPYNEQFF. As DNA, the CDR3 is TGTGCCAGTAAACCGGGACTAGCTCCCTACAATGAGCAGTTCTTC.

For the CDR3, the DNA is TGTGCCAGCGCGGGCAATCAGCCCCAGCATTTT. This translates into CASAGNQPQHF. The chain combines TRBV28 with TRBJ1-5; no reliable D call. Germline-derived CDR1 and CDR2 are MDHEN and SYDVKM. The V end lost 8 bases, the J end lost 2 bases, and 4 bases lay between the germline ends. The CDR3 runs 11 residues.

There are many counts of this clonotype. The V and J genes are TRBV29-1 and TRBJ2-2, with D perhaps matching TRBD2 (5 bases). This CDR3 has 13 amino acids. Germline V CDR1 and CDR2: SQVTM, ANQGSEA. V dropped 7 bases and J dropped 4 bases, with 13 bases sitting between them. CDR3: CSAGRGPTGELFF. The DNA for the CDR3 is TGCAGCGCTGGGAGAGGACCCACCGGGGAGCTGTTTTTT.

The sample holds many counts of this clonotype. The gene calls are TRBV12-3 or TRBV12-4 and TRBJ2-7, with unresolved D. The CDR3 sequence is 15 residues long. Trimming pared 0 bases from V and 3 bases from J, leaving 12 bases between. The CDR3 loop is CASSLATEPYYEQYF. CDR3 coding DNA: TGTGCCAGCAGTTTAGCGACGGAACCCTACTACGAGCAGTACTTC.

The genes are TRBV5-1 and TRBJ1-1; D perhaps matches TRBD1 (6 bases). The CDR3 has 14 residues. V lost 4 bases and J lost 4, with 14 bases in between. Germline V gives CDR1 SGHRS, CDR2 YFSETQ. The CDR3 is CASSRAGEGTEAFF. CDR3 in DNA: TGCGCCAGCAGCAGGGCAGGGGAGGGCACTGAAGCTTTCTTT.

This clonotype was counted many times. V gene TRBV7-2 combines with J gene TRBJ2-3; maybe TRBD1 (6 bases). The germline gives CDR1 SGHTA, CDR2 FQGNSA. V dropped 6 bases and J dropped 3 bases, with 10 bases sitting between them. The CDR3 spans 13 residues. CDR3 amino acids: CASRTTGTDTQYF. In DNA, the CDR3 is TGTGCCAGCAGGACAACAGGGACAGATACGCAGTATTTT.

This clonotype appeared a few times. The V and J genes are TRBV4-1 and TRBJ1-3; D gene uncertain. Between the trimmed V and J ends, which lost 4 bases and 8 bases, there was a span of 9 bases. Looked up from germline, CDR1 is MGHRA and CDR2 is YSYEKL. The CDR3 contains 12 residues. In nucleotides, the CDR3 is TGCGCCAGCAGCCGTGACGTGGACACCATATATTTT. It specifies CASSRDVDTIYF.

This clonotype was seen only a few times. V gene TRBV5-1 combines with J gene TRBJ1-1; no definite D call. Looked up from germline, CDR1 is SGHRS and CDR2 is YFSETQ. Trimming cost V 4 bases and J 0 bases, with 10 bases left between them. The CDR3 covers 14 residues. For the CDR3, the DNA is TGCGCCAGCAGCCCGCGAATAATGAACACTGAAGCTTTCTTT. It is translated as CASSPRIMNTEAFF.

This clonotype was counted a few times. V and J are TRBV5-1 and TRBJ2-1; 8 bases map to TRBD2. This CDR3 contains 18 residues. V shed 3 bases, J shed 0 bases, and the junction held 11 bases outside the gene matches. Looked up from germline, CDR1 is SGHRS and CDR2 is YFSETQ. The CDR3 coding sequence is TGCGCCAGCAGCTACCCAGGTAGCGGGGCAGACTCCTACAATGAGCAGTTCTTC. Protein: CASSYPGSGADSYNEQFF. Using reference TRBV5-1 and TRBJ2-1 for the parts outside the CDR3, the full variable domain is KAGVTQTPRYLIKTRGQQVTLSCSPISGHRSVSWYQQTPGQGLQFLFEYFSETQRNKGNFPGRFSGRQFSNSRSEMNVSTLELGDSALYLCASSYPGSGADSYNEQFFGPGTRLTVL.

This rearrangement joins TRBV6-2 or TRBV6-3 to TRBJ2-3; D is uncertain. Germline V gene lookup returns CDR1 MNHEY and CDR2 SVGEGT. This CDR3 comprises 14 residues. Trimming removed 2 bases at V and 4 bases at J, with 10 bases between. Here the CDR3 reads CASSYGPLADTQYF. CDR3 bases: TGTGCCAGCAGTTACGGTCCACTTGCAGATACGCAGTATTTT.

This clonotype turned up a few times. This chain links TRBV3-1 with TRBJ2-7; unclear D gene. The CDR3 spans 13 residues. Trimming removed 3 bases at V and 0 bases at J, with 6 bases between. Germline V CDR1 and CDR2: LGHDT, YNNKEL (reference sequence). As DNA, the CDR3 is TGTGCCAGCAGCCACAGACACTCCTACGAGCAGTACTTC. Protein sequence: CASSHRHSYEQYF.